Below, 2 T cell receptor beta chains from the same sample are listed, as sequenced in a study of T cell responses to AZD1222 COVID-19 vaccine. TCRdb's table, derived via immunoSEQ multiplex PCR, lists solely in-frame clones and lacks some. The data show about 170,000 clones, with 85% to 90% seen just once and more than 3.5% held by the top ten. The sequencing used peripheral blood, collected 28 days after the second dose of the MenACWY control vaccine. The receptors come from an adult who received the MenACWY meningococcal vaccine as a control.

The rearrangement links TRBV25-1 to TRBJ2-1; 8 bases are a match to TRBD2. V dropped 7 bases and J dropped 3; count of bases not matched to a gene: 2. Germline CDR1 MGHDK, CDR2 SYGVNS. The CDR3 is made up of 13 amino acids. CDR3 amino acids: CASKRELYNEQFF. CDR3 nucleotides: TGTGCCAGCAAGCGGGAGCTCTACAATGAGCAGTTCTTC.

The sample holds one count of this clone. The V gene is TRBV6-5, the J gene TRBJ2-1; 8 bases are a match to TRBD2. Losses at the gene ends were 2 bases for V and 6 bases for J; bases not matched to a gene: 6. The CDR3 spans 15 residues. Germline CDR1 MNHEY, CDR2 SVGAGI. For the CDR3, the DNA is TGTGCCAGCAGTTACCCTGGACTAGCTGCCAATGAGCAGTTCTTC. It specifies CASSYPGLAANEQFF.